This T cell receptor (beta chain) was retrieved from a study of vaccination effects on CD4 cells after COVID-19. Study outcomes and limitations: Spike-reactive clones detected post-vaccine in convalescents consisted mainly of new vaccine-induced clones.

In the ViraFEST assay, antigen-specific CD4+ clonotypes were identified by expansion after peptide-pool stimulation. At the end of less than 12 days of culture, CD4+ T cells were isolated. A PCR test confirmed that the person had SARS-CoV-2 infection between March and December 2020. As to this clone: Its antigen remains unknown.

Sequencing used immunoSEQ multiplex PCR; TCRdb keeps in-frame clones, though not all of them. The table has 20,000 to 30,000 clones, approximately 80% seen once. Germline CDR1 and CDR2: SQVTM and ANQGSEA. The V segment lost 3 bases and the J segment 13 bases; nucleotides outside the gene matches: 4. This CDR3 has 12 residues. V and J are TRBV29-1 and TRBJ2-1; 12 bases map to TRBD2. The clonotype originates from a human donor who had a prior SARS-CoV-2 infection. This specimen was CD4+ T cells from PBMCs cultured with HCoV-NL63 spike peptides, taken before COVID-19 vaccination. DNA of the CDR3: TGCAGCGTTGACCTAGCGGGGGGGCCACAGTTCTTC. It is translated as CSVDLAGGPQFF.